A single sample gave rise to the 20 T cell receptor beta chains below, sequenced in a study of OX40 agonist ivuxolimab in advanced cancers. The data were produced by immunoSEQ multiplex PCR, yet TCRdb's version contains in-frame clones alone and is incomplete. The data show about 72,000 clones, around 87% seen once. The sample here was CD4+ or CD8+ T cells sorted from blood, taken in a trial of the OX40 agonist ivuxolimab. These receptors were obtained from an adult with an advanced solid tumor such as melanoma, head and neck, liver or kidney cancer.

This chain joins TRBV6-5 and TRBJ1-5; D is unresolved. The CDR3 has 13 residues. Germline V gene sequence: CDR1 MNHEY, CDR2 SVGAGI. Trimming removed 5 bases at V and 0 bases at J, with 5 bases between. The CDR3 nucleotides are TGTGCCAGCAGTCAGTATAGCAATCAGCCCCAGCATTTT. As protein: CASSQYSNQPQHF.

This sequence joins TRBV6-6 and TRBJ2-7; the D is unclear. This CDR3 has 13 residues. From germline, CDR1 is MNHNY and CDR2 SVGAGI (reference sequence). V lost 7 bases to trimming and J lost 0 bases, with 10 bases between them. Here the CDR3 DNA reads TGTGCCAGCACCAGAGCGAACTCCTACGAGCAGTACTTC. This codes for CASTRANSYEQYF.

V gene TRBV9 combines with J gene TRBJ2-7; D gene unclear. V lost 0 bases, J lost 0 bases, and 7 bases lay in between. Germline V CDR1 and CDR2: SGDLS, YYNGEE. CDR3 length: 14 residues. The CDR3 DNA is TGTGCCAGCAGCGTAGATGGAAGCTCCTACGAGCAGTACTTC. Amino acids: CASSVDGSSYEQYF.

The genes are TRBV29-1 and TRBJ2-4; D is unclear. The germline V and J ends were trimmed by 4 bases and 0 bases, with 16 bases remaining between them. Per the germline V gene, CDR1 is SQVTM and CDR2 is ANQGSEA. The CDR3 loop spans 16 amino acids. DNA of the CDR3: TGCAGCGTTGTCGAACTGGTATCCCTAGCCAAAAACATTCAGTACTTC. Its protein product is CSVVELVSLAKNIQYF.

Here the CDR3 DNA reads TGTGCCAGTTCGGAGACTAGCTTCGACAATGAGCAGTTCTTC. Protein product: CASSETSFDNEQFF. The chain uses TRBV2 and TRBJ2-1; 7 positions match TRBD2. Germline CDR1 is SNHLY and CDR2 is FYNNEI. This CDR3 is 14 amino acids long. V dropped 9 bases and J dropped 5; count of bases not matched to a gene: 10.

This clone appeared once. CDR3: CASSGPGLSYEQYF. DNA for the CDR3: TGTGCCAGCAGTGGACCGGGACTCTCCTACGAGCAGTACTTC. This rearrangement joins TRBV2 to TRBJ2-7; TRBD2 might be the D (6 bases). Per germline, CDR1 SNHLY and CDR2 FYNNEI. V lost 4 bases to trimming and J lost 0 bases, with 10 bases between them. The CDR3 has 14 residues.

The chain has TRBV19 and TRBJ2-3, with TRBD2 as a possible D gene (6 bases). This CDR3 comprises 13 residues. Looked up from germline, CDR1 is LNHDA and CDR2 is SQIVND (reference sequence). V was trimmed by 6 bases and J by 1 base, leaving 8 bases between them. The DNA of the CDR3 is TGTGCCAGTAGGGGACTCGGCACAGATACGCAGTATTTT. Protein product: CASRGLGTDTQYF.

CDR3 sequence (DNA): TGTGCCAGCATCCCGGGACTAGCGGGGTACAATGAGCAGTTCTTC. Encoded protein: CASIPGLAGYNEQFF. The chain is built from TRBV6-1 and TRBJ2-1; TRBD2 agrees at 13 bases. This CDR3 contains 15 residues. Per the germline V gene, CDR1 is MNHNS and CDR2 is SASEGT. Trimming at V came to 7 bases and at J to 4 bases, leaving 4 bases not matched to a gene.

Written as DNA, the CDR3 is TGTGCCAGCAGTGGGGGACAGGGGGTCTATGGCTACACCTTC. Protein product: CASSGGQGVYGYTF. This chain connects TRBV2 to TRBJ1-2; the match to TRBD1 covers 11 bases. With V trimmed by 4 bases and J by 4 bases, 2 bases remained unmatched. The germline CDR1 and CDR2 sequences are SNHLY and FYNNEI. CDR3 length: 14 amino acids.

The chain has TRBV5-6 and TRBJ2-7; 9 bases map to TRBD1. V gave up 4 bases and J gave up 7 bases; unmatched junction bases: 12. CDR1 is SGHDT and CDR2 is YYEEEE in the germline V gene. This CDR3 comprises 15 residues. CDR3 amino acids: CASSAGQGNFEEQYF. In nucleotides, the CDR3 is TGTGCCAGCAGCGCCGGACAGGGGAACTTTGAGGAGCAGTACTTC. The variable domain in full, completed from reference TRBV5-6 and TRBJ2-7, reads DAGVTQSPTHLIKTRGQQVTLRCSPKSGHDTVSWYQQALGQGPQFIFQYYEEEERQRGNFPDRFSGHQFPNYSSELNVNALLLGDSALYLCASSAGQGNFEEQYFGPGTRLTVT.

CDR3 sequence: CASSQVPGYEQYF. CDR3 sequence (DNA): TGTGCCAGCAGCCAAGTTCCGGGGTACGAGCAGTACTTC. The genes are TRBV14 and TRBJ2-7; perhaps TRBD2 as D (5 bases). The germline V gene has CDR1 SGHDN and CDR2 FVKESK. Trimming removed 1 base at V and 4 bases at J, with 8 bases between. The CDR3 runs 13 residues.

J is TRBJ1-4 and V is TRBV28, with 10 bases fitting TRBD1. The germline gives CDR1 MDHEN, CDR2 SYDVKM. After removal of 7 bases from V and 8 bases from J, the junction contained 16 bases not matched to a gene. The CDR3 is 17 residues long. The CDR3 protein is CASTSGQGFGTGEKLFF. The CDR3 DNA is TGTGCCAGCACCTCGGGACAGGGGTTCGGGACAGGCGAAAAACTGTTTTTT.

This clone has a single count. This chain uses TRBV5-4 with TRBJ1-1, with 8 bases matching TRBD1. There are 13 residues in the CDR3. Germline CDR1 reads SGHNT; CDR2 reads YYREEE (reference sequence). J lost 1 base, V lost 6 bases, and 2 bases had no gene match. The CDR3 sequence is CASKGTGNTEAFF. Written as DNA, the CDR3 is TGTGCCAGCAAGGGGACAGGGAACACTGAAGCTTTCTTT.

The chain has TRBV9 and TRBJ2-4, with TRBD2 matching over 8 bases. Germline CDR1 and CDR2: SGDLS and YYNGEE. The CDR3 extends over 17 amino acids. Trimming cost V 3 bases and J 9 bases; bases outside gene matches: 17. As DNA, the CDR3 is TGTGCCAGCAGCGCCGAGGGGCTAGCGGGCGCCCAGGGCATTCAGTACTTC. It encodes CASSAEGLAGAQGIQYF.

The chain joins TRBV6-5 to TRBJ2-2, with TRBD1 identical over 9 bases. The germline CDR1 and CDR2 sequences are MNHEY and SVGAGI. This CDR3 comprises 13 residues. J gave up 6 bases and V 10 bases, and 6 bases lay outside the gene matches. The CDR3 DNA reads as TGTGCCACCCGGGACAGGGTACCCGGGGAGCTGTTTTTT. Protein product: CATRDRVPGELFF.

The CDR3 protein is CASSLATGSNQPQHF. The DNA of the CDR3 is TGTGCCAGCAGCTTAGCGACAGGGAGCAATCAGCCCCAGCATTTT. The chain employs TRBV7-2 and TRBJ1-5, with 7 bases matching TRBD1. The CDR3 is made up of 15 amino acids. V lost 0 bases and J lost 1; bases outside the gene matches: 0. CDR1 and CDR2 (germline): SGHTA, FQGNSA.

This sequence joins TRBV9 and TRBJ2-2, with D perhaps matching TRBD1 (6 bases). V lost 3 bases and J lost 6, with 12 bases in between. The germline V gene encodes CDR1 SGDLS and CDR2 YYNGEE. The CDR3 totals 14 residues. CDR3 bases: TGTGCCAGCAGCGCCCAAACAGGGTCCGGGGAGCTGTTTTTT. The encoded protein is CASSAQTGSGELFF.

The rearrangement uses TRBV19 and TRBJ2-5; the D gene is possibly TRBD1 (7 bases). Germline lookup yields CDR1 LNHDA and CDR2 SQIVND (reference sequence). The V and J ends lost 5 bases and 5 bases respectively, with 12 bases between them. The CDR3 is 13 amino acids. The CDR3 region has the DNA TGTGCCAGTAGTCCAGGGGGGCGGGAGACCCAGTACTTC. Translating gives CASSPGGRETQYF.

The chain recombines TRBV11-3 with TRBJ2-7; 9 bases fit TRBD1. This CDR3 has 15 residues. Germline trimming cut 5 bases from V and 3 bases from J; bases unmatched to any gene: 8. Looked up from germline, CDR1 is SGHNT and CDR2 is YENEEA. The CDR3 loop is CASSPGPGQGYEQYF. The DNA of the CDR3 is TGTGCCAGCAGCCCAGGACCGGGACAGGGCTACGAGCAGTACTTC. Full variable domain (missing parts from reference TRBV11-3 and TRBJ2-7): EAGVVQSPRYKIIEKKQPVAFWCNPISGHNTLYWYLQNLGQGPELLIRYENEEAVDDSQLPKDRFSAERLKGVDSTLKIQPAELGDSAVYLCASSPGPGQGYEQYFGPGTRLTVT.

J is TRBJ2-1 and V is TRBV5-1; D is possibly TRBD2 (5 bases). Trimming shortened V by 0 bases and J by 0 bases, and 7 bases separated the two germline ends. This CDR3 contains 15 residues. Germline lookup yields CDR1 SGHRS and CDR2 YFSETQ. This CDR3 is CASSLAGSSYNEQFF. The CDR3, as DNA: TGCGCCAGCAGCTTGGCTGGGAGCTCCTACAATGAGCAGTTCTTC.